Below are 24 T cell receptor beta chains sequenced from a single sample in a study of OX40 agonist ivuxolimab in advanced cancers. Method: immunoSEQ multiplex PCR; TCRdb's copy keeps in-frame clones and lacks some. Of around 92,000 clones listed, approximately 88% are singletons. The specimen was CD4+ or CD8+ T cells sorted from blood, collected in a trial of the OX40 agonist ivuxolimab. These receptors all stem from an adult with an advanced solid tumor such as melanoma, head and neck, liver or kidney cancer.

This clone was seen a handful of times. The genes are TRBV7-2 and TRBJ1-1, with D perhaps TRBD1 (5 bases). Germline-derived CDR1 and CDR2 are SGHTA and FQGNSA. V lost 6 bases to trimming and J lost 0 bases, with 14 bases between them. The CDR3 has 15 residues. The DNA of the CDR3 is TGTGCCAGCAGATCTACCGGGACGGTGAACACTGAAGCTTTCTTT. It codes for CASRSTGTVNTEAFF. The variable domain in full, completed from reference TRBV7-2 and TRBJ1-1, reads GAGVSQSPSNKVTEKGKDVELRCDPISGHTALYWYRQSLGQGLEFLIYFQGNSAPDKSGLPSDRFSAERTGGSVSTLTIQRTQQEDSAVYLCASRSTGTVNTEAFFGQGTRLTVV.

The chain has TRBV7-3 and TRBJ1-5; D possibly corresponds to TRBD1 (6 bases). The V and J ends lost 5 bases and 6 bases respectively, with 11 bases between them. The CDR3 totals 13 residues. The germline V gene has CDR1 SGHTA and CDR2 FQGTGA. CDR3 DNA sequence: TGTGCCAGCAGCCCACAAGGGGGTCAGCCCCAGCATTTT. Its translation: CASSPQGGQPQHF.

The rearrangement uses TRBV5-3 and TRBJ2-7; tentatively, D is TRBD1 (7 bases). TRBV5-3 has ORF status, its function being uncertain. V was shortened by 4 bases and J by 3 bases, with 20 bases between the two germline ends. There are 16 residues in the CDR3. This CDR3 reads CARSPTAGGLLYEQYF. Here the CDR3 DNA reads TGTGCCAGAAGCCCGACGGCAGGGGGGTTACTCTACGAGCAGTACTTC.

This chain connects TRBV19 to TRBJ1-2; D remains ambiguous. The CDR3 is 14 residues long. Trimming removed 6 bases from V and 1 base from J, with 12 bases in between. CDR1 is LNHDA, CDR2 SQIVND, per germline (reference sequence). CDR3 residues: CASRRVAVNYGYTF. The CDR3, as DNA: TGTGCCAGTAGGCGGGTGGCAGTTAACTATGGCTACACCTTC.

The V and J genes are TRBV11-2 and TRBJ2-5; 9 nucleotides agree with TRBD1. Germline CDR1 and CDR2: SGHAT and FQNNGV. The CDR3 length is 17 residues. V shed 3 bases, J shed 3 bases, and the junction held 11 bases outside the gene matches. DNA of the CDR3: TGTGCCAGCAGCTTCGGAGCCTCTGGACAGGGGAAAGAGACCCAGTACTTC. It specifies CASSFGASGQGKETQYF.

For this clone: An end of the junction differs from the germline gene, which may be a read error. The gene calls are TRBV19 and TRBJ1-6; no definite D call. CDR1 and CDR2 from the germline V gene are LNHDA and SQIVND (reference sequence). CDR3 length: 14 amino acids. In DNA form, the CDR3 reads TGTGCCAGTAGTATAGAGTGGAACGATTCGCCCCTCCACTTT. This gives the protein CASSIEWNDSPLHF.

This clone occurred once. The rearrangement links TRBV10-3 to TRBJ2-7; D gene uncertain. The CDR3 extends over 14 amino acids. Trimming cost V 6 bases and J 1 base, with 13 bases left between them. CDR1 and CDR2 (germline): ENHRY, SYGVKD. CDR3 loop: CAIRSRGDSYEQYF. The CDR3 DNA follows: TGTGCCATCAGAAGCAGAGGCGATTCCTACGAGCAGTACTTC.

V usage is TRBV7-8 and J usage is TRBJ2-1, with D perhaps matching TRBD2 (5 bases). Trimming took 1 base from V and 1 from J, leaving 8 bases between them. This CDR3 spans 15 amino acids. From germline, CDR1 is SGHVS and CDR2 FQNEAQ. DNA for the CDR3: TGTGCCAGCAGCTTAGATGAGGGTTCCTACAATGAGCAGTTCTTC. Its translation is CASSLDEGSYNEQFF.

The rearrangement joins TRBV7-8 to TRBJ2-1; D not certain. Deletions cut 7 bases from V and 1 base from J, with 14 bases between. The CDR3 runs to 15 residues. Germline V gives CDR1 SGHVS, CDR2 FQNEAQ. The CDR3 DNA reads TGTGCCAGCATTCCCAGTGGGCGGTCCTACAATGAGCAGTTCTTC. Protein: CASIPSGRSYNEQFF.

The chain links TRBV6-5 to TRBJ2-1; possible D gene TRBD2, 6 bases. Per the germline V gene, CDR1 is MNHEY and CDR2 is SVGAGI. Trimming took 6 bases from V and 7 from J, leaving 10 bases between them. This CDR3 has 12 residues. The CDR3 is CASSSGVNEQFF. The DNA of the CDR3 is TGTGCCAGCAGCTCGGGGGTGAATGAGCAGTTCTTC.

This clone was recorded once. V usage is TRBV10-1 and J usage is TRBJ1-1; 10 bases match TRBD1. V dropped 3 bases and J dropped 4; count of bases not matched to a gene: 5. CDR3 length equals 15 residues. In germline, CDR1 is WNHNN, CDR2 SYGVQD (reference sequence). CDR3 in DNA: TGCGCCAGCAGTGACGCCCGGACAGGGGGCACTGAAGCTTTCTTT. Protein sequence: CASSDARTGGTEAFF.

This clone was counted once. The chain links TRBV9 to TRBJ2-4, with TRBD2 as a possible D gene (6 bases). This CDR3 is 17 amino acids long. The ends were cut back, 4 bases at V and 0 bases at J, with 17 bases in the middle. Germline V CDR1 and CDR2: SGDLS, YYNGEE. For the CDR3, the DNA is TGTGCCAGCAGCCCGGGAGTGGATGGGGTAGCCAAAAACATTCAGTACTTC. Protein product: CASSPGVDGVAKNIQYF.

This chain links TRBV27 with TRBJ2-4; TRBD1 aligns across 8 bases. The CDR3 consists of 16 residues. The V and J ends lost 2 bases and 6 bases, in that order; junction bases with no gene match: 9. In germline, CDR1 is MNHEY, CDR2 SMNVEV (reference sequence). This chain's CDR3 is CASSLRTGQGVNIQYF. The CDR3 bases are TGTGCCAGCAGTTTACGGACAGGGCAGGGGGTAAACATTCAGTACTTC.

The CDR3 bases are TGTGCCAGCAGCTTAGGGACAGAAATCAATCAGCCCCAGCATTTT. It is translated as CASSLGTEINQPQHF. The J gene is TRBJ1-5, the V gene TRBV7-9; possible D gene TRBD1, 6 bases. CDR1 and CDR2 (germline): SEHNR, FQNEAQ (reference sequence). The CDR3 has 15 residues. The V end was cut by 1 base, the J end by 3 bases, with 10 bases between.

The rearrangement uses TRBV6-5 and TRBJ1-2; 7 bases map to TRBD1. The CDR3 is 14 amino acids. Germline V lookup: CDR1 MNHEY, CDR2 SVGAGI. V was clipped by 6 bases and J by 3 bases; unmatched bases: 7. CDR3 amino acids: CASRRDSLYYGYTF. As DNA, the CDR3 is TGTGCCAGCAGACGGGACAGCCTATACTATGGCTACACCTTC.

The chain recombines TRBV2 with TRBJ2-1; 10 nucleotides align to TRBD1. Trimming cost V 6 bases and J 7 bases; bases outside gene matches: 9. The germline gives CDR1 SNHLY, CDR2 FYNNEI. This CDR3 is built from 15 residues. CDR3 sequence: CASRQSGQGSNEQFF. The DNA for the CDR3 is TGTGCCAGCAGACAATCGGGACAGGGGAGTAATGAGCAGTTCTTC.

The chain combines TRBV7-2 with TRBJ1-3; D perhaps matches TRBD1 (6 bases). This CDR3 region has 14 residues. Trimming took 5 bases from V and 4 from J, leaving 12 bases between them. Germline CDR1 reads SGHTA; CDR2 reads FQGNSA. CDR3 amino acids: CASSIQGQGNTIYF. In DNA form, the CDR3 reads TGTGCCAGCAGCATACAGGGTCAGGGAAACACCATATATTTT.

J is TRBJ2-1 and V is TRBV19; D unclear. Per the germline V gene, CDR1 is LNHDA and CDR2 is SQIVND (reference sequence). The CDR3 loop spans 16 amino acids. With 5 bases removed from V and 2 bases from J, the gap between germline ends came to 16 bases. This chain's CDR3 is CASSSGPSAPYNEQFF. The DNA of the CDR3 is TGTGCCAGTAGTTCCGGGCCTTCGGCGCCCTACAATGAGCAGTTCTTC.

V gene TRBV11-2 combines with J gene TRBJ1-1, with D possibly TRBD1 on 5 matching bases. Germline V gene data show CDR1 as SGHAT and CDR2 as FQNNGV. The CDR3 is 12 amino acids. Between the trimmed V and J ends, which lost 8 bases and 4 bases, there was a span of 11 bases. The CDR3 loop is CASSGLGTEAFF. The CDR3 DNA reads as TGTGCCAGCTCGGGGCTGGGCACTGAAGCTTTCTTT.

The gene calls are TRBV5-1 and TRBJ2-1; 7 bases map to TRBD1. From germline, CDR1 is SGHRS and CDR2 YFSETQ. This CDR3 is 15 amino acids long. V lost 0 bases and J lost 2; bases outside the gene matches: 2. In nucleotides, the CDR3 is TGCGCCAGCAGCTTGGTAGGGGGCGCCTACAATGAGCAGTTCTTC. Its protein is CASSLVGGAYNEQFF.

V is TRBV10-3 and J is TRBJ2-5, with D possibly matching TRBD2 (6 bases). Germline loops: CDR1 ENHRY, CDR2 SYGVKD. This CDR3 contains 14 residues. The germline V and J ends were trimmed by 10 bases and 5 bases, with 20 bases remaining between them. DNA for the CDR3: TGTGCCACCTCCCGGGGTGCTCGGGGGGAGACCCAGTACTTC. It translates to CATSRGARGETQYF.

This chain connects TRBV28 to TRBJ1-2; 11 bases fit TRBD1. V lost 5 bases and J lost 7; bases outside the gene matches: 9. Germline lookup yields CDR1 MDHEN and CDR2 SYDVKM. The CDR3 spans 15 residues. DNA of the CDR3: TGTGCCAGCAGTGTAGGGACAGGGGGAACTTTTGGCTACACCTTC. Encoded protein: CASSVGTGGTFGYTF.

This clone was detected only a few times. V is TRBV5-1 and J is TRBJ1-1; D gene ambiguous. The V gene lost 0 bases and the J gene lost 3 bases, with 6 bases spanning the gap. Germline loops: CDR1 SGHRS, CDR2 YFSETQ. The CDR3 covers 13 residues. CDR3 sequence reads: CASSLDGDTEAFF. As DNA, the CDR3 is TGCGCCAGCAGCTTGGACGGGGACACTGAAGCTTTCTTT.

The CDR3 region has the DNA TGCGCCAGCAGCAGGGGGGTTAACTATGGCTACACCTTC. It translates to CASSRGVNYGYTF. The chain recombines TRBV5-1 with TRBJ1-2; TRBD1 might be the D (6 bases). Between the trimmed V and J ends, which lost 4 bases and 1 base, there was a span of 8 bases. This CDR3 is built from 13 residues. Germline CDR1 SGHRS, CDR2 YFSETQ.